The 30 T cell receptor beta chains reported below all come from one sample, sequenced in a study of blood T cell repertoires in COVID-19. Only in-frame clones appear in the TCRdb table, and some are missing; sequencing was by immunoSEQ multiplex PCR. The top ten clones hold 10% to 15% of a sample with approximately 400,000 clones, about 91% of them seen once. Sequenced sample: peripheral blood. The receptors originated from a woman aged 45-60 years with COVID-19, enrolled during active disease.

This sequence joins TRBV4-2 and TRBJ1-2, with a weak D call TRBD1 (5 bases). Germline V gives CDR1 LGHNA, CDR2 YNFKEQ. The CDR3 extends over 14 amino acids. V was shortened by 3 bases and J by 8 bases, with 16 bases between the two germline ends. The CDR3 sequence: CASSQAAGYAGYTF. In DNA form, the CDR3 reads TGTGCCAGCAGCCAGGCCGCAGGGTACGCAGGCTACACCTTC.

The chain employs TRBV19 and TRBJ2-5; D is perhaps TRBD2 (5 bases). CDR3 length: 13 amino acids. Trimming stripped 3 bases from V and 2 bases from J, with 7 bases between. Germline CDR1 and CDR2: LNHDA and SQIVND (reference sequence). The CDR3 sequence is CASSMRGQETQYF. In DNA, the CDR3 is TGTGCCAGTAGTATGAGAGGGCAAGAGACCCAGTACTTC.

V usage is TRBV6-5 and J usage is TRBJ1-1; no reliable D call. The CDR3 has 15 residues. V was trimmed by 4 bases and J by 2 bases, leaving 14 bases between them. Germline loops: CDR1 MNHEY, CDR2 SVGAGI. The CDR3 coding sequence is TGTGCCAGCAGTTTCAGCTTCGCGGGAAACACTGAAGCTTTCTTT. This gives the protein CASSFSFAGNTEAFF.

CDR3 sequence: CASSPGTADYEQYF. CDR3 nucleotides: TGTGCCAGCAGCCCCGGCACAGCGGACTACGAGCAGTACTTC. V usage is TRBV6-5 and J usage is TRBJ2-7; tentatively, D is TRBD2 (5 bases). The CDR3 loop spans 14 amino acids. CDR1 MNHEY and CDR2 SVGAGI come from the germline V gene. Deletions cut 6 bases from V and 3 bases from J, with 15 bases between.

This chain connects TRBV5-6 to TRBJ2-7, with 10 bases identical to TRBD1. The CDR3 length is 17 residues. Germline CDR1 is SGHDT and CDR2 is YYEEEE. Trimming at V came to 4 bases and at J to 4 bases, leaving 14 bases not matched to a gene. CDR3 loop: CASSPGVPGQGSYEQYF. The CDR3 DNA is TGTGCCAGCAGCCCGGGGGTTCCGGGACAGGGGTCGTACGAGCAGTACTTC. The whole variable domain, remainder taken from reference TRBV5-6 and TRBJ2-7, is DAGVTQSPTHLIKTRGQQVTLRCSPKSGHDTVSWYQQALGQGPQFIFQYYEEEERQRGNFPDRFSGHQFPNYSSELNVNALLLGDSALYLCASSPGVPGQGSYEQYFGPGTRLTVT.

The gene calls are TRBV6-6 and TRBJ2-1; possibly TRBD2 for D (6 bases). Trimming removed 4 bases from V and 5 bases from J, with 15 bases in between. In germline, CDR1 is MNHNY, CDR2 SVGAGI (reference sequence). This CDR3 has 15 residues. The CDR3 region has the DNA TGTGCCAGCAGTTCTTTTCGGGACTCTAACAATGAGCAGTTCTTC. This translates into CASSSFRDSNNEQFF.

Written as DNA, the CDR3 is TGCGCCAGCACCTTAGCCCCGGGACAGTCCTACGAGCAGTACTTC. Its translation: CASTLAPGQSYEQYF. The chain joins TRBV5-1 to TRBJ2-7; TRBD1 agrees at 7 bases. V lost 6 bases and J lost 1; bases outside the gene matches: 10. The V gene's germline CDR1 is SGHRS and CDR2 YFSETQ. The CDR3 has 15 residues.

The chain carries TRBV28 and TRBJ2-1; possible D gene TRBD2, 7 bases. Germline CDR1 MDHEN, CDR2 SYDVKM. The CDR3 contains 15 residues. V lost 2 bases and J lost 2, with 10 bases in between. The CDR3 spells CASSLGGGAYNEQFF. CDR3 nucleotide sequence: TGTGCCAGCAGTTTAGGAGGGGGGGCCTACAATGAGCAGTTCTTC.

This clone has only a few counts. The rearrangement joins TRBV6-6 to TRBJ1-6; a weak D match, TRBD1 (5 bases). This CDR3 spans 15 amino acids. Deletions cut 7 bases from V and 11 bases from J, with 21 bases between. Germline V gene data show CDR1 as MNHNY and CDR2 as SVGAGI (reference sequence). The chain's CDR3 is CASIPRASSSTPLHF. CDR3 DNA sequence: TGTGCCAGCATCCCCAGGGCCTCGAGTAGCACACCCCTCCACTTT.

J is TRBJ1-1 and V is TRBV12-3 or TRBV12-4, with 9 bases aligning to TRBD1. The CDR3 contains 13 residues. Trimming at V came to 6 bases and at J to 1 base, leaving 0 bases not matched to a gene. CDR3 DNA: TGTGCCAGCAGGGGACAGGGGAACACTGAAGCTTTCTTT. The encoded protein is CASRGQGNTEAFF.

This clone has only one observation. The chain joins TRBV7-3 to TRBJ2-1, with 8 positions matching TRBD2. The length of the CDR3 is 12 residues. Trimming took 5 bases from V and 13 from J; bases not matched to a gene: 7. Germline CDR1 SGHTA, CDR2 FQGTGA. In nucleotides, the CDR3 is TGTGCCAGCAGCACCAGCGGGGGAAACCAGTTCTTC. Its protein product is CASSTSGGNQFF.

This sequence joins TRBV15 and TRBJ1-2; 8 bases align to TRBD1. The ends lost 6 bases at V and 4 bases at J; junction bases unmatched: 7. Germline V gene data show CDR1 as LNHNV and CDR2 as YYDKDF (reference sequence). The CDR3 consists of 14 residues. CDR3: CATSLVDRAYGYTF. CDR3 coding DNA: TGTGCCACCAGTCTTGTGGACAGGGCCTATGGCTACACCTTC. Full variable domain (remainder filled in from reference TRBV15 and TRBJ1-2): DAMVIQNPRYQVTQFGKPVTLSCSQTLNHNVMYWYQQKSSQAPKLLFHYYDKDFNNEADTPDNFQSRRPNTSFCFLDIRSPGLGDTAMYLCATSLVDRAYGYTFGSGTRLTVV.

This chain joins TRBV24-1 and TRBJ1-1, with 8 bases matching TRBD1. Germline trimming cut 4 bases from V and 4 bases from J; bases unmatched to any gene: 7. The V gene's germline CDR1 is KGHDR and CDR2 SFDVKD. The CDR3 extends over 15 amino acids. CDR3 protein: CATSDWTGPGTEAFF. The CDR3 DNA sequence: TGTGCCACCAGTGACTGGACAGGGCCAGGCACTGAAGCTTTCTTT.

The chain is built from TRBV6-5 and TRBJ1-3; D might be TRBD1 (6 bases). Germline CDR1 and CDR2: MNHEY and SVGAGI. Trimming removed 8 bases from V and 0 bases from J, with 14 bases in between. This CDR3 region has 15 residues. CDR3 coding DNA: TGTGCCAGCCACAGGGCCGTGGACTCTGGAAACACCATATATTTT. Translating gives CASHRAVDSGNTIYF.

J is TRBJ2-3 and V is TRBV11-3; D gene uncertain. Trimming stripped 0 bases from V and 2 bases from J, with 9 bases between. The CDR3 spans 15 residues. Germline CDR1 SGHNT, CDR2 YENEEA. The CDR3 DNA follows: TGTGCCAGCAGCTTAGATCAGTATATCACAGATACGCAGTATTTT. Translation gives CASSLDQYITDTQYF.

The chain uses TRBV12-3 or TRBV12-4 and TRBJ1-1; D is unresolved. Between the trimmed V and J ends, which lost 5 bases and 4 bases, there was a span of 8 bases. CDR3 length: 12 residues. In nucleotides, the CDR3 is TGTGCCAGCAGTCCCGGTCTCACTGAAGCTTTCTTT. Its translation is CASSPGLTEAFF.

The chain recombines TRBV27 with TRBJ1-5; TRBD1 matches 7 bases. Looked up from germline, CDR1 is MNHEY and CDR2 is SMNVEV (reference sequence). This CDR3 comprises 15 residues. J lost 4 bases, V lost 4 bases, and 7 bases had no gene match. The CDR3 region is CASSSQSGGNQPQHF. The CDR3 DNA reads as TGTGCCAGCAGTTCTCAATCAGGGGGAAATCAGCCCCAGCATTTT.

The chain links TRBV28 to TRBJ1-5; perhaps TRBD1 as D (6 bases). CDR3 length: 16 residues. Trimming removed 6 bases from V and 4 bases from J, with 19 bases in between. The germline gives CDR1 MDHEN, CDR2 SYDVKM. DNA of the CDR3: TGTGCCAGCAGCAATGGGGGCCGGCCTGGGAATCAGCCCCAGCATTTT. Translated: CASSNGGRPGNQPQHF.

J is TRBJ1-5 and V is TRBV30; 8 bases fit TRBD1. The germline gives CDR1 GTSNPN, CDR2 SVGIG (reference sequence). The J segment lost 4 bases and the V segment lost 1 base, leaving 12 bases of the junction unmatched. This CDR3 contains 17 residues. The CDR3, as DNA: TGTGCCTGGAGTGAGATTCTCGCACAGGGGGTAAATCAGCCCCAGCATTTT. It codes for CAWSEILAQGVNQPQHF.

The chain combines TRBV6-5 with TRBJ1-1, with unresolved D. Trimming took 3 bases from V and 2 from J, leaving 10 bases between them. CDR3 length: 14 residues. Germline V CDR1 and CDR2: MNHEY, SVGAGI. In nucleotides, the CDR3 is TGTGCCAGCAGTTATCGGGAGGATAACACTGAAGCTTTCTTT. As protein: CASSYREDNTEAFF.

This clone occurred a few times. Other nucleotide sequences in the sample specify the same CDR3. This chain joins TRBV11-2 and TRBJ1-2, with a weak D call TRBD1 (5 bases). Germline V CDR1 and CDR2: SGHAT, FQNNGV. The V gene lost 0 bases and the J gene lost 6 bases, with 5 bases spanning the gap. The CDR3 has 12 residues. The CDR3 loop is CASSLEGDGYTF. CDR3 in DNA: TGTGCCAGCAGCTTAGAAGGGGATGGCTACACCTTC.

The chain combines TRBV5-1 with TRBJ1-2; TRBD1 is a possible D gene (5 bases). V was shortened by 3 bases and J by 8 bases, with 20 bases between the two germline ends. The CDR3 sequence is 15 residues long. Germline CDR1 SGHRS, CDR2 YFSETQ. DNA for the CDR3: TGCGCCAGCAGCTCAACTACAGGTACCGCACGGGGCTACACCTTC. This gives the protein CASSSTTGTARGYTF.

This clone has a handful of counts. The CDR3, as DNA: TGTGCCAGCAGTTCCGAAGGGGGCTCGACCGGGGAGCTGTTTTTT. This encodes CASSSEGGSTGELFF. The chain uses TRBV6-5 and TRBJ2-2, with TRBD1 matching 7 bases. V was pared by 4 bases and J by 5 bases, with 7 bases of the junction left unmatched. Germline V gene lookup returns CDR1 MNHEY and CDR2 SVGAGI. CDR3 length: 15 amino acids.

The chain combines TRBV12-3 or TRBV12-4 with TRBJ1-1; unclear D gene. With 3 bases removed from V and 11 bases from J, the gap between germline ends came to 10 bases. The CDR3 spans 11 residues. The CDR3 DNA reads TGTGCCAGCAGTTTTGGGCAAGTTGCTTTCTTT. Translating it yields CASSFGQVAFF.

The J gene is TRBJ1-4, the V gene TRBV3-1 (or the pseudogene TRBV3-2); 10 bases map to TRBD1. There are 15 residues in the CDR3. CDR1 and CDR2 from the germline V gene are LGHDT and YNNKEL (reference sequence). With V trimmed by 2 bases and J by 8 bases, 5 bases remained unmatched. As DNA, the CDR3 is TGTGCCAGCAGCCAACGACAGGGGGCCGAGGAAAAACTGTTTTTT. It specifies CASSQRQGAEEKLFF.

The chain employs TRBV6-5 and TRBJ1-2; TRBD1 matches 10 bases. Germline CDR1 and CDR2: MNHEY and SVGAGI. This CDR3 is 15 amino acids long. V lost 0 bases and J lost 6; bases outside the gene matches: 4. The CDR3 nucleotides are TGTGCCAGCAGTTACTCGACAGGGGGCGGTCATGGCTACACCTTC. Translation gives CASSYSTGGGHGYTF.

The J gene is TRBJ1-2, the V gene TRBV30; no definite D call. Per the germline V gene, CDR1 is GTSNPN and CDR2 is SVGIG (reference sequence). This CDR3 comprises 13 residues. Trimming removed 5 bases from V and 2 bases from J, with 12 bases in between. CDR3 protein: CAWAIDGNYGYTF. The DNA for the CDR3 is TGTGCCTGGGCAATAGACGGGAACTATGGCTACACCTTC.

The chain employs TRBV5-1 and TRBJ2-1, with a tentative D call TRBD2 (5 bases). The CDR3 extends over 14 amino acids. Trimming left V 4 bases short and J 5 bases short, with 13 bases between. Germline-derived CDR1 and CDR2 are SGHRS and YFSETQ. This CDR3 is CASSLSTGDNEQFF. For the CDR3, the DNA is TGCGCCAGCAGCCTTTCGACCGGGGACAATGAGCAGTTCTTC.

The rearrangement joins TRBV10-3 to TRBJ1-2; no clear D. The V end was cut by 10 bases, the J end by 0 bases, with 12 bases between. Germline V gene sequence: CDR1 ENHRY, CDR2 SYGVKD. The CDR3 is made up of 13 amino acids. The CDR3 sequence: CATEDGTNYGYTF. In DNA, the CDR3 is TGTGCCACAGAGGACGGGACTAACTATGGCTACACCTTC.

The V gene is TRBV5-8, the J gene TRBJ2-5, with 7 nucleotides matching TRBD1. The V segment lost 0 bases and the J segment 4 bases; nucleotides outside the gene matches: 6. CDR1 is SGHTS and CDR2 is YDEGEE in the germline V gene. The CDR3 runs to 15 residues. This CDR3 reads CASSLADRVSETQYF. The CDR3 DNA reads TGTGCCAGCAGCTTGGCAGACAGGGTATCAGAGACCCAGTACTTC.